The 8 T cell receptor beta chains presented below share a single source sample, sequenced in a study of T cell responses to AZD1222 COVID-19 vaccine. Data came from immunoSEQ multiplex PCR; TCRdb stores just in-frame clones and leaves some out. The table has just under 85,000 clones, 86% seen once. Sequences were derived from peripheral blood, sampled on day 0 of AZD1222 vaccination. These receptor sequences come from an adult in good health.

The chain has TRBV10-3 and TRBJ2-5; D perhaps matches TRBD2 (5 bases). Looked up from germline, CDR1 is ENHRY and CDR2 is SYGVKD. The CDR3 extends over 13 amino acids. V lost 8 bases and J 5 bases, leaving 15 bases between the germline ends. CDR3 nucleotides: TGTGCCATCTCCTACGGGGTGCAGGAGACCCAGTACTTC. Amino acid sequence: CAISYGVQETQYF.

Points on this clone: The junction and the germline gene differ at one end; a read error may be behind it. The rearrangement links TRBV11-2 to TRBJ2-1; D gene unclear. The CDR3 spans 11 residues. The germline CDR1 and CDR2 sequences are SGHAT and FQNNGV. The CDR3 sequence is CASSSGAERLF. In DNA form, the CDR3 reads TGTGCCAGCAGCTCCGGCGCCGAGAGACTCTTC.

The V and J genes are TRBV15 and TRBJ1-5, with a tentative D call TRBD1 (5 bases). The germline V gene has CDR1 LNHNV and CDR2 YYDKDF (reference sequence). V lost 1 base, J lost 6 bases, and 7 bases lay in between. This CDR3 region has 13 residues. The CDR3 protein is CATSRGGTQPQHF. For the CDR3, the DNA is TGTGCCACCAGCAGAGGTGGGACTCAGCCCCAGCATTTT.

This clone appeared a single time. Other DNA sequences from this sample encode an identical CDR3 as well. The chain links TRBV20-1 to TRBJ1-5; no firm D call. Deletions cut 3 bases from V and 3 bases from J, with 9 bases between. This CDR3 has 13 residues. The germline V gene encodes CDR1 DFQATT and CDR2 SNEGSKA (reference sequence). CDR3 protein: CSASSGVNQPQHF. CDR3 sequence (DNA): TGCAGTGCTAGTTCAGGAGTCAATCAGCCCCAGCATTTT.

The chain carries TRBV30 and TRBJ1-3; TRBD1 is a possible D gene (6 bases). The CDR3 runs to 14 residues. V was trimmed by 3 bases and J by 2 bases, leaving 11 bases between them. Per the germline V gene, CDR1 is GTSNPN and CDR2 is SVGIG (reference sequence). The CDR3 region has the DNA TGTGCCTGGAGGGTACAGGGAACTGGAAACACCATATATTTT. Protein sequence: CAWRVQGTGNTIYF.

The CDR3 bases are TGCAGCGCCTATGATCGGAACACTGAAGCTTTCTTT. This translates into CSAYDRNTEAFF. The gene calls are TRBV29-1 and TRBJ1-1; D not resolved. The CDR3 length is 12 residues. Germline CDR1 is SQVTM and CDR2 is ANQGSEA. V shed 7 bases and J shed 1 base, with 10 bases lying between them.

The CDR3 here is CAWSAEGFGYGYTF. The DNA for the CDR3 is TGTGCCTGGAGTGCTGAAGGTTTTGGCTATGGCTACACCTTC. The V gene is TRBV30, the J gene TRBJ1-2; D gene uncertain. The CDR3 length is 14 residues. V lost 1 base to trimming and J lost 4 bases, with 13 bases between them. The germline CDR1 and CDR2 sequences are GTSNPN and SVGIG (reference sequence).

The J gene is TRBJ1-1, the V gene TRBV28; the match to TRBD1 covers 7 bases. This CDR3 is 15 amino acids long. Germline V CDR1 and CDR2: MDHEN, SYDVKM. Trimming cost V 3 bases and J 2 bases; bases outside gene matches: 6. CDR3 protein: CASSFRDRLNTEAFF. Here the CDR3 DNA reads TGTGCCAGCAGTTTCCGGGACAGATTAAACACTGAAGCTTTCTTT.